This T cell receptor beta chain was identified during a study of blood T cell repertoires in COVID-19. Study as a whole: PBMCs, B-cell-depleted T cells, or T cells were the source of the cDNA or gDNA that made up the material.

Participant reports of clinical history set cohort assignment. Per the original data handling: Amplifying reference gene primers gave estimates of nucleated cell counts. Libraries were prepared by immunoSEQ multiplex PCR; TCRdb keeps only in-frame clonotypes and omits some of them. D and trimming were read from the DNA, whereas the V and J calls and clone size are those reported in that table. The data hold under 150,000 clones, with less than 90% observed a single time. The CDR3 consists of 13 residues. Germline CDR1 SNHLY, CDR2 FYNNEI. V lost 2 bases to trimming and J lost 6 bases, with 11 bases between them.

The chain carries TRBV2 and TRBJ2-7; D ambiguous. This receptor was obtained from a man in his forties with acute COVID-19. Sequenced input: PBMCs or T cells enriched from blood (not recorded which). CDR3 sequence (DNA): TGTGCCAGCAGTGAACTACAGTCTTCCGAGCAGTACTTC. Translating it yields CASSELQSSEQYF.